A single sample is the source of the 21 T cell receptor beta chains below, sequenced in a study of beta chain features in type 1 diabetes. What was sequenced were expressed TCRB transcripts, since all of the isolated RNA had been reverse transcribed. Assay used: immunoSEQ multiplex PCR; TCRdb lists only in-frame clones, some missing. The sample carries roughly 500,000 clones, about 30% recorded once. The source material was naive CD4+ T cells from blood. The receptor source for this set is a man aged 18 to 29 in good health.

This clone was seen a handful of times. The chain has TRBV29-1 and TRBJ1-1; 7 bases align to TRBD1. Germline trimming cut 0 bases from V and 1 base from J; bases unmatched to any gene: 11. Germline V lookup: CDR1 SQVTM, CDR2 ANQGSEA. CDR3 length equals 17 residues. In DNA, the CDR3 is TGCAGCGTTGAAGATCGGTTGACAGGGAAAAAGAACACTGAAGCTTTCTTT. It specifies CSVEDRLTGKKNTEAFF. Combining the CDR3 with reference TRBV29-1 and TRBJ1-1 gives the whole variable domain SAVISQKPSRDICQRGTSLTIQCQVDSQVTMMFWYRQQPGQSLTLIATANQGSEATYESGFVIDKFPISRPNLTFSTLTVSNMSPEDSSIYLCSVEDRLTGKKNTEAFFGQGTRLTVV.

The chain couples TRBV5-1 to TRBJ2-1; either TRBD1 or TRBD2 may supply D (5 bases each). Trimming left V 3 bases short and J 5 bases short, with 21 bases between. CDR3 length: 17 residues. From germline, CDR1 is SGHRS and CDR2 YFSETQ. The CDR3 DNA reads TGCGCCAGCAGCTCTGGGACGGGCCGCCGCGTGGACAATGAGCAGTTCTTC. It codes for CASSSGTGRRVDNEQFF. Filled out from reference TRBV5-1 and TRBJ2-1, the complete variable domain reads KAGVTQTPRYLIKTRGQQVTLSCSPISGHRSVSWYQQTPGQGLQFLFEYFSETQRNKGNFPGRFSGRQFSNSRSEMNVSTLELGDSALYLCASSSGTGRRVDNEQFFGPGTRLTVL.

This chain uses TRBV11-2 with TRBJ2-2; 8 bases map to TRBD2. CDR1 and CDR2 (germline): SGHAT, FQNNGV. This CDR3 is built from 12 residues. The DNA for the CDR3 is TGTGCATGCCAGCGGGAGATCGGGGAGCTGTTTTTT. This gives the protein CACQREIGELFF.

The chain is built from TRBV5-1 and TRBJ2-1, with 11 bases that match TRBD2. This CDR3 comprises 16 residues. The germline gives CDR1 SGHRS, CDR2 YFSETQ. The V segment lost 2 bases and the J segment 4 bases; nucleotides outside the gene matches: 5. The CDR3 region is CASSFRTSGPYNEQFF. As DNA, the CDR3 is TGCGCCAGCAGCTTCCGGACTAGCGGGCCTTACAATGAGCAGTTCTTC.

This chain links TRBV30 with TRBJ2-2; possibly TRBD2 for D (7 bases). Per germline, CDR1 GTSNPN and CDR2 SVGIG (reference sequence). The CDR3 runs 15 residues. Trimming stripped 0 bases from V and 5 bases from J, with 13 bases between. CDR3 in amino acids: CAWSVKGGGTGELFF. The CDR3 region has the DNA TGTGCCTGGAGTGTAAAGGGAGGGGGGACCGGGGAGCTGTTTTTT. The entire variable domain, with the rest obtained from reference TRBV30 and TRBJ2-2, is as follows: SQTIHQWPATLVQPVGSPLSLECTVEGTSNPNLYWYRQAAGRGLQLLFYSVGIGQISSEVPQNLSASRPQDRQFILSSKKLLLSDSGFYLCAWSVKGGGTGELFFGEGSRLTVL.

The CDR3 region has the DNA TGTGCCAGCAGCCCCCAAGGAGGGTCCTATGGCTACACCTTC. It translates to CASSPQGGSYGYTF. The chain joins TRBV7-2 to TRBJ1-2; D not certain. Trimming removed 5 bases from V and 4 bases from J, with 14 bases in between. This CDR3 spans 14 amino acids. CDR1 and CDR2 (germline): SGHTA, FQGNSA. The whole variable domain, filled in from reference TRBV7-2 and TRBJ1-2, reads GAGVSQSPSNKVTEKGKDVELRCDPISGHTALYWYRQSLGQGLEFLIYFQGNSAPDKSGLPSDRFSAERTGGSVSTLTIQRTQQEDSAVYLCASSPQGGSYGYTFGSGTRLTVV.

This clone showed up just a few times. The chain recombines TRBV5-1 with TRBJ2-2; no definite D call. The length of the CDR3 is 13 residues. Germline V gene data show CDR1 as SGHRS and CDR2 as YFSETQ. With 1 base removed from V and 5 bases from J, the gap between germline ends came to 6 bases. Here the CDR3 reads CASSLISTGELFF. The CDR3, as DNA: TGCGCCAGCAGCTTGATATCAACCGGGGAGCTGTTTTTT. The full variable domain, rest sourced from reference TRBV5-1 and TRBJ2-2, is KAGVTQTPRYLIKTRGQQVTLSCSPISGHRSVSWYQQTPGQGLQFLFEYFSETQRNKGNFPGRFSGRQFSNSRSEMNVSTLELGDSALYLCASSLISTGELFFGEGSRLTVL.

This chain joins TRBV7-9 and TRBJ1-2; D gene uncertain. The CDR3 spans 12 residues. Germline V lookup: CDR1 SEHNR, CDR2 FQNEAQ (reference sequence). The CDR3 region is CAEEQDRYGYTF. The DNA for the CDR3 is TGTGCTGAAGAGCAGGACCGCTATGGCTACACCTTC.

This clone turned up a few times. The V gene is TRBV30, the J gene TRBJ2-1; the D gene is possibly TRBD2 (7 bases). Trimming cost V 1 base and J 8 bases, with 21 bases left between them. Germline V lookup: CDR1 GTSNPN, CDR2 SVGIG (reference sequence). The CDR3 sequence is 16 residues long. The CDR3, as DNA: TGTGCCTGGAGTGATAGGGGGGGAGTACAGAGGGATGAGCAGTTCTTC. Translation gives CAWSDRGGVQRDEQFF.

The sample holds a few counts of this clone. The rearrangement joins TRBV27 to TRBJ2-3, with TRBD2 identical over 9 bases. The ends lost 5 bases at V and 2 bases at J; junction bases unmatched: 8. Germline lookup yields CDR1 MNHEY and CDR2 SMNVEV (reference sequence). The CDR3 runs 16 residues. CDR3: CASSLTTSGPTDTQYF. For the CDR3, the DNA is TGTGCCAGCAGTCTCACGACTAGCGGTCCCACAGATACGCAGTATTTT.

This clone has just a few counts. The same CDR3 can be traced to other DNA sequences in this sample. This chain connects TRBV30 to TRBJ2-5; D possibly corresponds to TRBD2 (6 bases). With 4 bases removed from V and 5 bases from J, the gap between germline ends came to 14 bases. The CDR3 consists of 13 residues. Per germline, CDR1 GTSNPN and CDR2 SVGIG (reference sequence). The CDR3 coding sequence is TGTGCCTGGACCTTACGACGGGGGGAGACCCAGTACTTC. Encoded protein: CAWTLRRGETQYF.

This clone has just a few counts. This chain connects TRBV25-1 to TRBJ2-3; D is ambiguous. The V gene's germline CDR1 is MGHDK and CDR2 SYGVNS. Trimming pared 5 bases from V and 6 bases from J, leaving 9 bases between. The CDR3 totals 12 residues. CDR3 nucleotide sequence: TGTGCCAGCAGTCGAATCGCGGATACGCAGTATTTT. Translated: CASSRIADTQYF.

This chain uses TRBV9 with TRBJ2-5; D is ambiguous. The CDR3 covers 12 residues. Trimming pared 3 bases from V and 3 bases from J, leaving 6 bases between. From germline, CDR1 is SGDLS and CDR2 YYNGEE. The chain's CDR3 is CASSAHEETQYF. As DNA, the CDR3 is TGTGCCAGCAGCGCGCACGAAGAGACCCAGTACTTC.

V and J are TRBV29-1 and TRBJ2-1; 9 nucleotides agree with TRBD1. Unmatched junction bases numbered 10, after V lost 5 bases and J lost 5 bases. Germline values: CDR1 SQVTM, CDR2 ANQGSEA. The CDR3 covers 15 residues. For the CDR3, the DNA is TGCAGCGTTAGGCGGCCGGGGACAGGGAACAATGAGCAGTTCTTC. As protein: CSVRRPGTGNNEQFF.

This clone appeared a few times. The J gene is TRBJ2-7, the V gene TRBV25-1, with D perhaps matching TRBD2 (6 bases). Germline V gene data show CDR1 as MGHDK and CDR2 as SYGVNS. V lost 10 bases to trimming and J lost 6 bases, with 13 bases between them. CDR3 length equals 11 residues. CDR3 loop: CATQGEAEQYF. For the CDR3, the DNA is TGTGCCACCCAAGGGGAGGCCGAGCAGTACTTC.

V is TRBV5-1 and J is TRBJ2-7; 8 bases are a match to TRBD2. J gave up 5 bases and V 4 bases, and 11 bases lay outside the gene matches. Germline loops: CDR1 SGHRS, CDR2 YFSETQ. CDR3 size: 15 residues. The CDR3 sequence is CASSPSGSEAHEQYF. CDR3 sequence (DNA): TGCGCCAGCAGCCCAAGCGGGAGTGAGGCCCACGAGCAGTACTTC.

The chain employs TRBV5-1 and TRBJ1-2, with D unclear. This CDR3 has 16 amino acids. V was shortened by 3 bases and J by 4 bases, with 19 bases between the two germline ends. Looked up from germline, CDR1 is SGHRS and CDR2 is YFSETQ. The CDR3 DNA is TGCGCCAGCAGCTCGACCCCTGGCATCGAGCCCTATGGCTACACCTTC. This sequence encodes CASSSTPGIEPYGYTF.

In its sample, this clone was seen a few times. V and J are TRBV30 and TRBJ1-1; D might be TRBD1 (6 bases). This CDR3 is 12 amino acids long. V shed 6 bases and J shed 12 bases, with 20 bases lying between them. The germline CDR1 and CDR2 sequences are GTSNPN and SVGIG (reference sequence). The CDR3 DNA reads TGTGCCTGTATGGACAGACGGACTGGCCCTTTCTTT. It codes for CACMDRRTGPFF.

This clone turned up a few times. The chain carries TRBV7-9 and TRBJ2-3; D might be TRBD1 or TRBD2, each matching 5 bases. Trimming took off 4 bases at V and 7 bases at J, with 18 bases between the two ends. Germline V gives CDR1 SEHNR, CDR2 FQNEAQ (reference sequence). This CDR3 has 15 amino acids. Here the CDR3 DNA reads TGTGCCAGCAGCTCCTCCGGGACCCTCGCTCATACGCAGTATTTT. It is translated as CASSSSGTLAHTQYF.

This clone was detected only a few times. V gene TRBV28 combines with J gene TRBJ2-2, with no clear D. Germline V gene sequence: CDR1 MDHEN, CDR2 SYDVKM. The CDR3 is 12 residues long. Trimming left V 3 bases short and J 3 bases short, with 2 bases between. The CDR3 DNA is TGTGCCAGCAGTTTCTACACCGGGGAGCTGTTTTTT. This gives the protein CASSFYTGELFF.

V and J are TRBV30 and TRBJ2-5; maybe TRBD1 (5 bases). The V and J ends lost 2 bases and 7 bases respectively, with 11 bases between them. The germline gives CDR1 GTSNPN, CDR2 SVGIG (reference sequence). The CDR3 length is 12 residues. The chain's CDR3 is CAWSPGRGTQYF. The CDR3 coding sequence is TGTGCCTGGAGTCCCGGAAGGGGGACCCAGTACTTC.